The clone carrying this T cell receptor beta chain was detected ten times or more. Its target is not known. Patients counted as stable if ophthalmopathy did not develop within 18 months. The data belong to a study of T cells in Graves' hyperthyroidism and ophthalmopathy. In the study overall: Peripheral blood collection took place at initial diagnosis, before any treatment. The study, taken as a whole, reports: Blood samples included most of the expanded thyroid clonotypes exceeding 0.001. Classification by a 13 V-J model distinguished ophthalmopathy from stable hyperthyroidism.

TCR beta CDR3 sequences were amplified from RNA transcripts. In the first-round RT-PCR of the TCR CDR3, the HTBI primer set was used. TCRdb processed the multiplex PCR reads anew with MiXCR; each CDR3 protein has one entry. The profile shows hundreds of thousands of distinct CDR3 sequences, approximately 14% of them singletons. CDR1 and CDR2 from the germline V gene are LGHDT and YNNKEL (reference sequence). This CDR3 comprises 17 residues. Trimming left V 4 bases short and J 0 bases short, with 16 bases between. The specimen sequenced was blood. The source is a woman aged 18-29 years with Graves' hyperthyroidism. This sequence joins TRBV3-1 and TRBJ2-1; D is ambiguous. CDR3 in amino acids: CASSPPPSGSSYNEQFF. The CDR3, as DNA: TGTGCCAGCAGCCCCCCACCATCAGGCAGCTCCTACAATGAGCAGTTCTTC.